This TCR beta chain was profiled in a study of early T cells in non-severe SARS-CoV-2 infection (dated by TCRdb to 2020 to 2022). Study-level background: Because TCR sequencing relied on bulk RNA taken from unsorted whole blood, pairing of alpha and beta chains was not possible. Overall results and qualifications from the work: VDJdb matching was skewed toward anti-spike CD8 responses and likely underestimated virus-specific expansions by missing private and CD4 specificities.

CDR1 and CDR2 are drawn from the germline V gene: MNHEY, SVGEGT. A distance of 13 bases separates the germline ends of V and J, which lose 7 bases and 0 bases respectively. The CDR3 numbers 14 residues from cysteine through phenylalanine. The DNA shown is the 42-base CDR3, in frame from base 1. This clonotype was seen a few times. The specificity of this receptor is unknown. Base qualities are not at hand, and no much larger clone is one base apart. The study was a case-control design nested within a healthcare worker cohort in London, UK, with weekly nasopharyngeal swab PCR tests and blood sampling. Between 23 and 31 March 2020, the week of the UK lockdown, healthcare workers were enrolled and then followed up weekly for as long as 16 weeks. Library preparation used 5' RACE. Reads for this sample came from a NextSeq 500. The TCR library protocol attached unique molecular identifiers to individual cDNA molecules to correct for sequencing error and PCR bias. Sequencing covered both TCR alpha and beta chains, and within each sample the abundances of alpha and beta sequences were tightly co-correlated. The study's processing was this. V gene, J gene and CDR3 annotation of TCR sequences was performed with Decombinator V4. TCRs were defined as expanded if a significant change between any two time points was detected under a Poisson model with p below 0.0001. TCR abundances were normalised to the total number of TCRs sequenced per sample and expressed as counts per million. TRAV1-2 paired with TRAJ12, TRAJ20 or TRAJ33 defined MAIT TCRs, while TRAV10 paired with TRAJ18 defined iNKT TCRs. VDJdb, accessed on 1 November 2021, was searched for TCRs annotated for CMV, EBV and SARS-CoV-2, and TCRs annotated for more than one antigen were excluded. TCRdb itself trimmed the public reads at Q25 with fastp, ran MiXCR and retained productive beta chains. All rows with the same CDR3 protein become a single entry with the most common DNA and genes. The V and J calls shown here were made by TCRdb, not taken from the authors' results. This sample holds approximately 71,000 distinct CDR3 sequences; 12% were observed only once. Of the sample, 1.5% to 2% is held by the ten largest clones.

The TCR was taken from an adult who was a healthcare worker with PCR-confirmed SARS-CoV-2 infection or an uninfected control (not recorded which). Recombination linked TRBV6-2 or TRBV6-3 to TRBJ2-7, with a tentative D gene TRBD2 over 6 matching bases. Material: whole blood. The nucleotide sequence is TGTGCCAGCACCCCCCGGGGGACCTCCTACGAGCAGTACTTC. The resulting protein is CASTPRGTSYEQYF.